The rows below give T cell receptor beta chains drawn from one sample of a study of identical twins. TCRdb redid the calling of the 5' RACE reads with MiXCR, one entry per CDR3 protein. In the table there are some 710,000 distinct CDR3 sequences, roughly 6% of which are singletons. Specimen: naive T cells sorted from blood. These receptors came from a man in his late teens or twenties in good health. The CDR3 runs from the conserved cysteine through the conserved F or W. D genes are given only for firm matches. Clone size appears in some rows only: once, few, many, or a class for an expanded clone.

NA TRBJ2-1 14 NA TRBV29-1 TGCAGCGTTGAAGATGCACCGGGCCGGTATGAGCAGTTCTTC CSVEDAPGRYEQFF
NA TRBJ1-5 15 many TRBV12-3/TRBV12-4 TGTGCCAGCAGTCCTCCGGGACCCAGTTACCAGCCCCAGCATTTT CASSPPGPSYQPQHF
NA TRBJ2-3 13 NA TRBV20-1 TGCAGTGCTAGAGAATACAGCACAGATACGCAGTATTTT CSAREYSTDTQYF
NA TRBJ2-5 16 many TRBV27 TGTGCCAGCAGTTTATCCCGGGAAAGGTTTCGGGAGACCCAGTACTTC CASSLSRERFRETQYF
TRBD2 TRBJ2-1 16 few TRBV20-1 TGCAGTGCTAGAGAAGGGACTAGCGCGAACCTCGGTGAGCAGTTCTTC CSAREGTSANLGEQFF
NA TRBJ1-1 13 NA TRBV3-1 TGTGCCAGCAGCCAAGATTTAGGGGCTCGGGCTTTCTTT CASSQDLGARAFF
NA TRBJ1-6 14 many TRBV21-1 TGTGCCAGCGACTTCAGAGAATCTAATTCACCCCTCCACTTT CASDFRESNSPLHF
NA TRBJ2-2 14 many TRBV6-1 TGTGCCAGCAGGCGAGCGGTGAACACCGGGGAGCTGTTTTTT CASRRAVNTGELFF
TRBD1 TRBJ1-1 15 few TRBV5-4 TGTGCCAGCAGCTGGGGGACAGGGGAGAGTACTGAAGCTTTCTTT CASSWGTGESTEAFF
NA TRBJ2-1 16 many TRBV20-1 TGCAGTGCTAGAGACCCGGACAGTGCAATTTTCATCGAGCAGTTCTTC CSARDPDSAIFIEQFF
NA TRBJ2-1 16 few TRBV7-3 TGTGCCAGCAGCCCAGACGGGAACACACCATACAATGAGCAGTTCTTC CASSPDGNTPYNEQFF
TRBD2 TRBJ2-1 18 many TRBV5-1 TGCGCCAGCAGCTTGAGGGGACTAGCGGGAGGGCCCTACAATGAGCAGTTCTTC CASSLRGLAGGPYNEQFF
NA TRBJ1-2 17 few TRBV3-1 TGTGCCAGCAGCCAAGATCGGCCCCAACTGACCAACTATGGCTACACCTTC CASSQDRPQLTNYGYTF
NA TRBJ2-1 12 many TRBV4-2 TGTGCCAGCAGCCAGAACGAAATGGAGCAGTTCTTC CASSQNEMEQFF